Below are 21 T cell receptor beta chains sequenced from a single sample in a study of cytomegalovirus exposure and HLA in healthy donors. It was with 60 Vbeta and 13 Jbeta primers that the PCR ran. TCRdb's copy holds only in-frame clones and misses some; the assay was immunoSEQ multiplex PCR. The sample shows 180,000 or so clones, about 9.4% of them seen only once. Sequencing was carried out using PBMCs. The receptors shown here come from a woman aged 25 to 39 in good health and CMV-seropositive.

The chain employs TRBV13 and TRBJ1-2; D is undetermined. This CDR3 has 14 residues. CDR1 is PRHDT and CDR2 is FYEKMQ in the germline V gene (reference sequence). Trimming removed 4 bases at V and 2 bases at J, with 11 bases between. Here the CDR3 reads CASSYPHRNYGYTF. CDR3 nucleotides: TGTGCCAGCAGCTACCCCCACAGAAACTATGGCTACACCTTC.

There are a few counts of this clone. The chain has TRBV29-1 and TRBJ1-2; the D is unclear. The CDR3 is made up of 11 amino acids. With 6 bases removed from V and 8 bases from J, the gap between germline ends came to 13 bases. Germline CDR1 is SQVTM and CDR2 is ANQGSEA. The chain's CDR3 is CSVPEREGYTF. In DNA, the CDR3 is TGCAGCGTACCCGAAAGGGAGGGCTACACCTTC.

The CDR3 nucleotides are TGTGCCAGCACCAGACTCTACTCGAACACTGAAGCTTTCTTT. Translation: CASTRLYSNTEAFF. The rearrangement links TRBV6-1 to TRBJ1-1; D is unclear. Trimming cost V 7 bases and J 1 base, with 13 bases left between them. Germline V gene data show CDR1 as MNHNS and CDR2 as SASEGT. The CDR3 loop spans 14 amino acids.

This rearrangement joins TRBV10-2 to TRBJ2-5; 10 nucleotides agree with TRBD1. The CDR3 sequence is 16 residues long. Germline V gives CDR1 WSHSY, CDR2 SAAADI. V shed 10 bases, J shed 4 bases, and the junction held 15 bases outside the gene matches. The CDR3 loop reads CATPLPYRTGGETQYF. Here the CDR3 DNA reads TGCGCCACCCCACTGCCTTATCGGACAGGGGGAGAGACCCAGTACTTC.

This clone occurred a few times. The chain links TRBV6-1 to TRBJ1-1; TRBD1 matches at 8 bases. The germline V gene encodes CDR1 MNHNS and CDR2 SASEGT. Trimming removed 7 bases from V and 5 bases from J; junction bases left unmatched: 6. This CDR3 contains 13 residues. This chain's CDR3 is CASIDRGWTEAFF. DNA for the CDR3: TGTGCCAGCATTGACAGGGGTTGGACTGAAGCTTTCTTT.

This chain links TRBV29-1 with TRBJ2-7; 7 positions agree with TRBD2. The CDR3 is 13 amino acids. After removal of 6 bases from V and 4 bases from J, the junction contained 9 bases not matched to a gene. CDR1 and CDR2 (germline): SQVTM, ANQGSEA. The CDR3 nucleotides read TGCAGCGTGGCCAAGGGAGGGCCATACGAGCAGTACTTC. Translated: CSVAKGGPYEQYF.

CDR3 loop: CASSLGRPNTGELFF. The CDR3 DNA reads TGTGCCAGCAGCTTAGGGAGACCGAACACCGGGGAGCTGTTTTTT. The rearrangement joins TRBV7-6 to TRBJ2-2; D is unresolved. CDR3 size: 15 residues. V shed 1 base and J shed 0 bases, with 6 bases lying between them. Germline V gives CDR1 SGHVS, CDR2 FNYEAQ.

The J gene is TRBJ2-5, the V gene TRBV5-1, with 9 nucleotides matching TRBD1. V shed 7 bases and J 5 bases; nucleotides not matched to a gene: 15. Germline assignment: CDR1 SGHRS and CDR2 YFSETQ. The CDR3 spans 16 residues. CDR3 protein: CASSGRGQGGRETQYF. CDR3 bases: TGCGCCAGCTCAGGGAGGGGACAGGGAGGTAGGGAGACCCAGTACTTC. The full variable domain, in which reference TRBV5-1 and TRBJ2-5 provide the parts outside the CDR3, is KAGVTQTPRYLIKTRGQQVTLSCSPISGHRSVSWYQQTPGQGLQFLFEYFSETQRNKGNFPGRFSGRQFSNSRSEMNVSTLELGDSALYLCASSGRGQGGRETQYFGPGTRLLVL.

This clone occurred a few times. J is TRBJ1-5 and V is TRBV4-1; D is unclear. Trimming shortened V by 3 bases and J by 0 bases, and 18 bases separated the two germline ends. Germline values: CDR1 MGHRA, CDR2 YSYEKL. The CDR3 has 18 amino acids. The CDR3 coding sequence is TGCGCCAGCAGCCAGGGCTTGACACTGATTGATAGCAATCAGCCCCAGCATTTT. It encodes CASSQGLTLIDSNQPQHF.

This clone was seen only a few times. Other nucleotide sequences from this sample produce the same CDR3. The rearrangement uses TRBV6-1 and TRBJ1-1, with unresolved D. V was pared by 1 base and J by 5 bases, with 8 bases between. The CDR3 is made up of 13 amino acids. The germline CDR1 and CDR2 sequences are MNHNS and SASEGT. The CDR3 here is CASSEGRGTEAFF. In DNA form, the CDR3 reads TGTGCCAGCAGTGAAGGAAGAGGGACTGAAGCTTTCTTT.

The rearrangement joins TRBV6-5 to TRBJ2-6; TRBD1 might be the D (5 bases). The CDR3 loop spans 16 amino acids. Germline CDR1 reads MNHEY; CDR2 reads SVGAGI. Deletions cut 3 bases from V and 3 bases from J, with 12 bases between. The DNA for the CDR3 is TGTGCCAGCAGTTATTCACAGGTCTTTGGGGCCAACGTCCTGACTTTC. As protein: CASSYSQVFGANVLTF.

This clone showed up many times. The chain joins TRBV5-6 to TRBJ1-4; no clear D. CDR1 and CDR2 (germline): SGHDT, YYEEEE. This CDR3 has 15 amino acids. V was shortened by 3 bases and J by 5 bases, with 14 bases between the two germline ends. CDR3 residues: CASSSRPTPNEKLFF. For the CDR3, the DNA is TGTGCCAGCAGCTCCCGACCGACTCCAAATGAAAAACTGTTTTTT. The entire variable domain, with the rest obtained from reference TRBV5-6 and TRBJ1-4, is as follows: DAGVTQSPTHLIKTRGQQVTLRCSPKSGHDTVSWYQQALGQGPQFIFQYYEEEERQRGNFPDRFSGHQFPNYSSELNVNALLLGDSALYLCASSSRPTPNEKLFFGSGTQLSVL.

The J gene is TRBJ2-1, the V gene TRBV5-1; 8 nucleotides match TRBD2. This CDR3 comprises 17 residues. CDR1 and CDR2 from the germline V gene are SGHRS and YFSETQ. V was pared by 0 bases and J by 2 bases, with 7 bases of the junction left unmatched. The CDR3 DNA reads TGCGCCAGCAGCTTGGCCACGGTAGCGGGACCCTACAATGAGCAGTTCTTC. Its protein is CASSLATVAGPYNEQFF.

The chain joins TRBV5-1 to TRBJ1-4, with TRBD1 identical over 8 bases. Germline V gene lookup returns CDR1 SGHRS and CDR2 YFSETQ. The CDR3 is made up of 15 amino acids. The V segment lost 4 bases and the J segment 8 bases; nucleotides outside the gene matches: 10. The CDR3 loop is CASSPSDREYEKLFF. CDR3 DNA: TGCGCCAGCAGCCCTTCGGACAGGGAGTACGAAAAACTGTTTTTT.

This clone was seen a few times. The chain uses TRBV15 and TRBJ2-3; 11 nucleotides match TRBD2. The CDR3 is made up of 18 amino acids. From germline, CDR1 is LNHNV and CDR2 YYDKDF (reference sequence). V gave up 3 bases and J gave up 4 bases; unmatched junction bases: 12. The CDR3 loop is CATSSSVILAGVSDTQYF. In nucleotides, the CDR3 is TGTGCCACCAGCAGTTCAGTAATACTAGCGGGAGTGTCAGATACGCAGTATTTT.

The chain joins TRBV14 to TRBJ2-3; 7 bases fit TRBD2. This CDR3 has 16 residues. CDR1 SGHDN and CDR2 FVKESK come from the germline V gene. J gave up 6 bases and V 1 base, and 10 bases lay outside the gene matches. CDR3 DNA: TGTGCCAGCAGCCAAGTGGCGGGAGCGCTAGAGGATACGCAGTATTTT. Translating gives CASSQVAGALEDTQYF. The whole variable domain, filled in from reference TRBV14 and TRBJ2-3, reads EAGVTQFPSHSVIEKGQTVTLRCDPISGHDNLYWYRRVMGKEIKFLLHFVKESKQDESGMPNNRFLAERTGGTYSTLKVQPAELEDSGVYFCASSQVAGALEDTQYFGPGTRLTVL.

The chain employs TRBV9 and TRBJ2-5; D remains ambiguous. Trimming took 5 bases from V and 6 from J, leaving 17 bases between them. Germline V lookup: CDR1 SGDLS, CDR2 YYNGEE. The length of the CDR3 is 14 residues. The CDR3 DNA sequence: TGTGCCAGCAGTCCCGGAAGAGCTAGTAAGACCCAGTACTTC. This sequence encodes CASSPGRASKTQYF. Together with reference TRBV9 and TRBJ2-5, the CDR3 gives the full variable domain: DSGVTQTPKHLITATGQRVTLRCSPRSGDLSVYWYQQSLDQGLQFLIQYYNGEERAKGNILERFSAQQFPDLHSELNLSSLELGDSALYFCASSPGRASKTQYFGPGTRLLVL.

The chain is built from TRBV10-3 and TRBJ2-7; 10 positions match TRBD2. Germline assignment: CDR1 ENHRY and CDR2 SYGVKD. The CDR3 is made up of 16 amino acids. Unmatched junction bases numbered 7, after V lost 3 bases and J lost 2 bases. The CDR3 bases are TGTGCCATCAGTGAACCAGCGGGAGGGGCCCCCTACGAGCAGTACTTC. The encoded protein is CAISEPAGGAPYEQYF.

V usage is TRBV27 and J usage is TRBJ2-7; 9 bases agree with TRBD1. CDR3 length: 15 amino acids. Per germline, CDR1 MNHEY and CDR2 SMNVEV (reference sequence). After removal of 5 bases from V and 0 bases from J, the junction contained 5 bases not matched to a gene. CDR3 sequence: CASSVDRGYSYEQYF. The DNA for the CDR3 is TGTGCCAGCAGTGTGGACAGGGGCTACTCCTACGAGCAGTACTTC.

This rearrangement joins TRBV27 to TRBJ2-7; TRBD2 agrees at 8 bases. This CDR3 contains 14 residues. J gave up 3 bases and V 8 bases, and 9 bases lay outside the gene matches. Germline V gene data show CDR1 as MNHEY and CDR2 as SMNVEV (reference sequence). CDR3 region: CASGLSGTLYEQYF. For the CDR3, the DNA is TGTGCCAGCGGGCTTAGCGGGACACTCTACGAGCAGTACTTC.

The chain is built from TRBV4-1 and TRBJ2-3; tentative D call: TRBD2 (7 bases). Germline CDR1 reads MGHRA; CDR2 reads YSYEKL. Trimming stripped 8 bases from V and 2 bases from J, with 23 bases between. The CDR3 loop spans 17 amino acids. CDR3 bases: TGCGCCAGCGCCCGGGAAAGGCGGGGGCTGATCACAGATACGCAGTATTTT. It translates to CASARERRGLITDTQYF.